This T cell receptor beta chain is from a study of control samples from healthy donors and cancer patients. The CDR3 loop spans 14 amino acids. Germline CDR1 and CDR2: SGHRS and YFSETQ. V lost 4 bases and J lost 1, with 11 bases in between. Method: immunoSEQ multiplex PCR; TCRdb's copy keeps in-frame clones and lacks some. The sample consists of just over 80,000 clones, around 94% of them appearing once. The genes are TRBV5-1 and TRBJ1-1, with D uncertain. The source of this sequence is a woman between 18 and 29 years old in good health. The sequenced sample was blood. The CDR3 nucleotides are TGCGCCAGCAGCCGCGAAGCAGCGAACACTGAAGCTTTCTTT. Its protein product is CASSREAANTEAFF.